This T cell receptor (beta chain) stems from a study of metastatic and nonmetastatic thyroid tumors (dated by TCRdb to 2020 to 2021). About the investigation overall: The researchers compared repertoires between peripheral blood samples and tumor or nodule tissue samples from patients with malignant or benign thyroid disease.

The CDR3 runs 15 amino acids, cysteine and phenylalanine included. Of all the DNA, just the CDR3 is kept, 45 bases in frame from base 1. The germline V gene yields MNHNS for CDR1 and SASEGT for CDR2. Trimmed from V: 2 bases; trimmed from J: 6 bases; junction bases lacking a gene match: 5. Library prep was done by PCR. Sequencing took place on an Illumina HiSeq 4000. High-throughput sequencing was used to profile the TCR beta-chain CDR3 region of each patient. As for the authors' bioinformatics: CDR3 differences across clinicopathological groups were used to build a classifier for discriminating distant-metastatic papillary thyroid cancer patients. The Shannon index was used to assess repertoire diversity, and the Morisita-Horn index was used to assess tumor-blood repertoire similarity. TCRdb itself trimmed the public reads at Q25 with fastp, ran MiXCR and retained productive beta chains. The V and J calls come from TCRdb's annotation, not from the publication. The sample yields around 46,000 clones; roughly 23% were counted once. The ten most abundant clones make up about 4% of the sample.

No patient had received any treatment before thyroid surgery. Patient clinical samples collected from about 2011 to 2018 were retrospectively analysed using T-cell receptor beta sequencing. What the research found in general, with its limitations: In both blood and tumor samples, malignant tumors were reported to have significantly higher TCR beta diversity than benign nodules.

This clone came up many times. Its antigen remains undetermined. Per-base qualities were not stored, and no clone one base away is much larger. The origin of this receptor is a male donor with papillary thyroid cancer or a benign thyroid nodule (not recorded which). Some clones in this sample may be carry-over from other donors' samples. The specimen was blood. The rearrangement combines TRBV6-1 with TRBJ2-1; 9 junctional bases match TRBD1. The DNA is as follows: TGTGCCAGCAGTGAAAGGGGGACAGGGTCCAATGAGCAGTTCTTC. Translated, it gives CASSERGTGSNEQFF.